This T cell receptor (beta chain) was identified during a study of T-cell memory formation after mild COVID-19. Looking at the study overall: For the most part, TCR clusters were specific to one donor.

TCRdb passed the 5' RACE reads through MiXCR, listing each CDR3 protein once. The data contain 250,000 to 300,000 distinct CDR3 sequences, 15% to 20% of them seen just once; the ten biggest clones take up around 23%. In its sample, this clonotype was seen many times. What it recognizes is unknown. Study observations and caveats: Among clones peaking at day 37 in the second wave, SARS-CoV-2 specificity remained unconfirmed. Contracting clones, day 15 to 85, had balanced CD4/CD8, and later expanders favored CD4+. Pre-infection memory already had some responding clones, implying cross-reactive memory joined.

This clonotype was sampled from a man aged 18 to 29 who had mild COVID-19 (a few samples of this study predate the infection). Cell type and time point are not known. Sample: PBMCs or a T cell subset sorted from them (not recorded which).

The CDR3 is CASSPPGDPYNEQFF. CDR3 in DNA: TGTGCCAGCTCACCACCGGGGGACCCATACAATGAGCAGTTCTTC. V gene TRBV18 combines with J gene TRBJ2-1; D tentatively fits TRBD1 or TRBD2 (5 bases each). Looked up from germline, CDR1 is KGHSH and CDR2 is LQKENI. V lost 0 bases, J lost 4 bases, and 10 bases lay in between. The CDR3 has 15 residues.